Listed below are T cell receptor beta chains from one sample, sequenced in a study of early T cells in non-severe SARS-CoV-2 infection. MiXCR, run by TCRdb on the 5' RACE reads, gives a single entry per CDR3 protein. Of about 77,000 distinct CDR3 sequences in the sample, about 15% are singletons; the top ten hold roughly 2.7%. The specimen sequenced was whole blood. These receptors were taken from an adult who was a healthcare worker with PCR-confirmed SARS-CoV-2 infection or an uninfected control (not recorded which). Both conserved end residues are part of each CDR3. A D gene is named only where the DNA matches it firmly. A row's size may be missing; if present it is once, few, many or a size class.

-	-	TRBV29-1	TRBJ2-7	TGCAGCGCTCGAGGGGGGGTCGAGCAGTACTTC	CSARGGVEQYF
TRBD2	-	TRBV12-3/TRBV12-4	TRBJ2-3	TGTGCCAGCAGTTTAGCGCTTAGACTAGCGGGCACAGATACGCAGTATTTT	CASSLALRLAGTDTQYF
-	-	TRBV7-2	TRBJ2-1	TGTGCCAGCAGCTTAGGGGCCTACAATGAGCAGTTCTTC	CASSLGAYNEQFF
TRBD2	-	TRBV5-4	TRBJ2-1	TGTGCCAGCAGCTTGGAGGGTGGACTAGCGGGGAATGAGCAGTTCTTC	CASSLEGGLAGNEQFF
-	-	TRBV7-9	TRBJ2-7	TGTGCCAGCAGCCCGAGACAGTCCTACGAGCAGTACTTC	CASSPRQSYEQYF
-	many	TRBV20-1	TRBJ2-7	TGCAGTGCTTTGCCCACCAGGAGGGACTTGGGGTACGAGCAGTACTTC	CSALPTRRDLGYEQYF
-	few	TRBV25-1	TRBJ1-1	TGTGCCAGCAGTGCGGGGATCAGCACTGAAGCTTTCTTT	CASSAGISTEAFF
-	-	TRBV9	TRBJ1-1	TGTGCCAGCAGCGTAGCTTCGAACACTGAAGTTTTCTTT	CASSVASNTEVFF
TRBD1	-	TRBV27	TRBJ1-1	TGTGCCAGCCAAGGACAGGGGGCTGGCACTGAAGCTTTCTTT	CASQGQGAGTEAFF
-	few	TRBV25-1	TRBJ2-3	TGTGCCAGCAGTGAGGCGGGGGATACGCAGTATTTT	CASSEAGDTQYF
TRBD1	many	TRBV19	TRBJ1-5	TGTGCCAGTAGGTCGAAGGGGGCAAGGAGCAATCAGCCCCAGCATTTT	CASRSKGARSNQPQHF
-	-	TRBV30	TRBJ2-3	TGTGCCTGGAGTTTCGGACAGTACACAGATACGCAGTATTTT	CAWSFGQYTDTQYF
-	-	TRBV27	TRBJ2-2	TGTGCCAGCAGCTATACCCGAGAGAACACCGGGGAGCTGTTTTTT	CASSYTRENTGELFF
TRBD1	many	TRBV6-5	TRBJ2-1	TGTGCCAGCAGTTACTCCCCAGGGGGACATGAGCAGTTCTTC	CASSYSPGGHEQFF
-	-	TRBV27	TRBJ2-7	TGTGCCAGCAGTCCCGGGAGAGGCTACGAGCAGTACTTC	CASSPGRGYEQYF
TRBD2	once	TRBV3-1	TRBJ2-7	TGTGCCAGCAGCCAAGAGGGTCCTAGCGGGAGGTTCGAGCAGTACTTC	CASSQEGPSGRFEQYF
TRBD2	few	TRBV5-1	TRBJ2-1	TGCGCCAGCAGCTTGGAAGGAATGCGGGGGGGGCCCAATGAGCAGTTCTTC	CASSLEGMRGGPNEQFF
TRBD1	few	TRBV5-1	TRBJ1-2	TGCGCCAGCAGCTTCGGACAGGGGGCTTCTAACTATGGCTACACCTTC	CASSFGQGASNYGYTF
TRBD2	few	TRBV7-7	TRBJ2-1	TGTGCTAGCAGCTTAGAGGCGGGAGCTAGGAATGAGCAGTTCTTC	CASSLEAGARNEQFF
-	-	TRBV11-2	TRBJ2-1	TGTGCCAGCAGCCCCCGGCGGCGGAGCTCCTACAATGAGCAGTTCTTC	CASSPRRRSSYNEQFF
TRBD1	-	TRBV7-9	TRBJ1-2	TGTGCCAGCAGCTCTGCTTGGGCAGGGGGCTATGGCTACACCTTC	CASSSAWAGGYGYTF
TRBD1	few	TRBV10-3	TRBJ1-3	TGTGCCACCACAGGGGGTACTGGAAACACCATATATTTT	CATTGGTGNTIYF
-	few	TRBV9	TRBJ2-1	TGTGCCAGCAGCGCGGGCACACCGAATGAGCAGTTCTTC	CASSAGTPNEQFF
-	-	TRBV18	TRBJ1-6	TGTGCCAGCTCACCGGCCAGGGTGAATTCACCCCTCCACTTT	CASSPARVNSPLHF
-	few	TRBV7-9	TRBJ1-6	TGTGCCAGCAGCCTGCAGGAGGGGAGGGAGCCCCTCCACTTT	CASSLQEGREPLHF
TRBD2	-	TRBV20-1	TRBJ2-1	TGCAGTGCTAGTCAGACTAGCGGGAGGGGTCGGGAGCAGTTCTTC	CSASQTSGRGREQFF
-	-	TRBV7-9	TRBJ2-3	TGTGCCAGCAGGGATTGGCCACCCAGCACAGATACGCAGTATTTT	CASRDWPPSTDTQYF
-	few	TRBV6-1	TRBJ2-7	TGTGCCAGCAGTGAACAGCTCTACGAGCAGTACTTC	CASSEQLYEQYF
TRBD2	few	TRBV9	TRBJ2-1	TGTGCCAGCAGCGTTCGAGAGCGGGGCGGCAATGAGCAGTTCTTC	CASSVRERGGNEQFF
-	-	TRBV25-1	TRBJ1-1	TGTGCCAGCAGTGAATATGGAGGGAACACTGAAGCTTTCTTT	CASSEYGGNTEAFF
-	-	TRBV9	TRBJ1-6	TGTGCCAGCAGCGTAGGACAGCGAGATTCACCCCTCCACTTT	CASSVGQRDSPLHF
TRBD2	few	TRBV7-6	TRBJ2-7	TGTGCCAGCAGCTTAGCGCACGGGGAGGGCTACGAGCAGTACTTC	CASSLAHGEGYEQYF
TRBD1	-	TRBV6-5	TRBJ1-2	TGTGCCAGCAGCCAGACAGGGGGACGATATGGCTACACCTTC	CASSQTGGRYGYTF